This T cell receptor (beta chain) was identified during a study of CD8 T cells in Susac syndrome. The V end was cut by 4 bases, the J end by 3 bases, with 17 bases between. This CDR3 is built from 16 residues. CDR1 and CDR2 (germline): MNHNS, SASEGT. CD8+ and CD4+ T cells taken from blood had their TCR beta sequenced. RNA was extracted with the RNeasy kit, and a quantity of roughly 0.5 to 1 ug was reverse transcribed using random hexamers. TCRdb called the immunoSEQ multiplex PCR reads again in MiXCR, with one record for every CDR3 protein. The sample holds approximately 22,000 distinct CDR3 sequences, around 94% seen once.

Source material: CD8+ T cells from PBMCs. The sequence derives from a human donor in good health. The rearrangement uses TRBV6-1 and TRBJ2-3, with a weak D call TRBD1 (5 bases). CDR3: CASSADTRDPTDTQYF. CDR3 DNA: TGTGCCAGCAGTGCGGACACCAGAGACCCAACAGATACGCAGTATTTT.